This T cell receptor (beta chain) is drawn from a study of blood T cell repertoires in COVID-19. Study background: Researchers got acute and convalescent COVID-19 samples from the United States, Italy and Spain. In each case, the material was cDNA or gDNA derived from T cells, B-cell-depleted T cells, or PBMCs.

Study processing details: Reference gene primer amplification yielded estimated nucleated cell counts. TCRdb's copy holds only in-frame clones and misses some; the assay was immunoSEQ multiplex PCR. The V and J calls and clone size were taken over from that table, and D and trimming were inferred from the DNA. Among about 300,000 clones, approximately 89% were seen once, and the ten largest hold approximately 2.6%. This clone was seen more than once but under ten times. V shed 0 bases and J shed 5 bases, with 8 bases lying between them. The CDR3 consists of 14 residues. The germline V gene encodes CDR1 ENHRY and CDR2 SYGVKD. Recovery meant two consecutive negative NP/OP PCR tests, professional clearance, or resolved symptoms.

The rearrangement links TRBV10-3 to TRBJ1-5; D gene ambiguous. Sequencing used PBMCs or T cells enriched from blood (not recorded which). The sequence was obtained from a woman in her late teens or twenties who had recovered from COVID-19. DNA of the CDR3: TGTGCCATCAGTGAGTCGATCGGGGATCAGCCCCAGCATTTT. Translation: CAISESIGDQPQHF.